Included here is one TCR beta chain sequence, with context. Per the study methods: Amplified reference gene primers provided the basis for estimating nucleated cell counts. Using immunoSEQ multiplex PCR, the repertoire was profiled, and TCRdb retains in-frame clones only, with some absent. For V, J and clone size, that table is used; D and trimming come from the DNA. The sample shows around 300,000 clones, about nine tenths of them seen only once. This CDR3 comprises 13 residues. Germline V gene lookup returns CDR1 MNHEY and CDR2 SVGAGI. V was shortened by 7 bases and J by 6 bases, with 15 bases between the two germline ends. The record originates from a study of blood T cell repertoires in COVID-19. At the level of the study: PBMCs, B-cell-depleted T cells, or T cells were the source of the cDNA or gDNA that made up the material.

The TCR sequence derives from a woman in her thirties with active or convalescent COVID-19. The chain joins TRBV6-5 to TRBJ1-2; the D is unclear. Sequences were obtained from peripheral blood. The CDR3 here is CASIWGALNGYTF. CDR3 DNA: TGTGCCAGCATATGGGGAGCACTTAATGGCTACACCTTC.